The rows below give T cell receptor beta chains drawn from one sample of a study of control samples from healthy donors and cancer patients. Only in-frame clones appear in the TCRdb table, and some are missing; sequencing was by immunoSEQ multiplex PCR. The sample contains about 170,000 clones, roughly 90% of which appear only once. The sequenced material came from blood. The receptor source for this set is a man aged 25 to 40 in good health. Each CDR3 is given with its conserved first and last residue. Each record gives: J gene, clone size, V gene, D gene, CDR3 protein, CDR3 DNA. A D gene is named only where the DNA matches it firmly. Size is stated for part of the rows, as once, few or many counts, or as a class when the clone is expanded.

>TRBJ2-3|.|TRBV18|TRBD1
CASSPPGTVSTDTQYF
TGTGCCAGCTCACCACCTGGGACAGTAAGCACAGATACGCAGTATTTT
>TRBJ1-2|.|TRBV15|.
CATSRDGTGYTF
TGTGCCACCAGCAGAGATGGTACGGGCTACACCTTC
>TRBJ1-1|.|TRBV7-2|TRBD1
CASSSRPGQTMNTEAFF
TGTGCCAGCAGCTCCAGGCCGGGACAGACAATGAACACTGAAGCTTTCTTT
>TRBJ1-3|.|TRBV3-1/TRBV3-2|TRBD1
CASSLNRGHTIYF
TGTGCCAGCAGCCTCAACAGGGGCCACACCATATATTTT
>TRBJ2-1|.|TRBV24-1|TRBD1
CATSRDSLNEQFF
TGTGCCACCAGCCGGGACAGCCTCAATGAGCAGTTCTTC
>TRBJ2-2|.|TRBV11-3|.
CASSLGAGGTGELFF
TGTGCCAGCAGCTTAGGGGCCGGAGGAACCGGGGAGCTGTTTTTT
>TRBJ2-1|few|TRBV27|.
CASSYEEYNEQFF
TGTGCCAGCAGTTATGAAGAGTACAATGAGCAGTTCTTC
>TRBJ1-1|.|TRBV12-5|.
CAPAKTNTEAFF
TGTGCTCCGGCGAAGACGAACACTGAAGCTTTCTTT
>TRBJ2-1|.|TRBV6-5|.
CASRGLSPYNEQFF
TGTGCCAGCAGAGGGCTCTCTCCTTACAATGAGCAGTTCTTC
>TRBJ2-1|.|TRBV7-8|TRBD1
CASSLIRDRNNEQFF
TGTGCCAGCAGCCTAATCCGGGACAGGAACAATGAGCAGTTCTTC
>TRBJ1-1|.|TRBV19|TRBD1
CASRGQGARTEAFF
TGTGCCAGTAGGGGACAGGGGGCGCGGACTGAAGCTTTCTTT
>TRBJ2-2|.|TRBV6-2/TRBV6-3|.
CASSYRAREVGELFF
TGTGCCAGCAGTTACAGGGCCAGGGAGGTCGGGGAGCTGTTTTTT
>TRBJ2-1|.|TRBV27|.
CASSLAPLYALEQFF
TGTGCCAGCAGTTTAGCCCCTCTCTACGCCCTGGAGCAGTTCTTC
>TRBJ1-2|.|TRBV19|.
CASSREGYGYTF
TGTGCCAGTAGTAGAGAGGGCTATGGCTACACCTTC
>TRBJ2-3|.|TRBV7-3|TRBD1
CASGTGATDTQYF
TGTGCCAGTGGGACAGGGGCAACAGATACGCAGTATTTT
>TRBJ1-2|.|TRBV23-1|.
CASSQRAGRTNYGYTF
TGCGCCAGCAGTCAAAGGGCAGGTCGAACTAACTATGGCTACACCTTC
>TRBJ2-5|few|TRBV10-2|TRBD2
CASGGGVQETQYF
TGCGCCAGCGGCGGGGGGGTCCAAGAGACCCAGTACTTC
>TRBJ2-7|.|TRBV11-3|TRBD2
CASSPSGGRSYEQYF
TGTGCCAGCAGCCCCAGCGGGGGCCGCTCCTACGAGCAGTACTTC
>TRBJ1-6|.|TRBV18|TRBD1
CASTGGSSYNSPLHF
TGTGCCAGCACAGGGGGAAGCTCCTATAATTCACCCCTCCACTTT
>TRBJ2-1|.|TRBV6-6|.
CASSYGRNPNEQFF
TGTGCCAGCAGTTACGGACGGAACCCCAATGAGCAGTTCTTC
>TRBJ2-7|.|TRBV29-1|TRBD2
CSYGTSGSPEQYF
TGCAGCTACGGGACTAGCGGGAGTCCCGAGCAGTACTTC
>TRBJ1-2|.|TRBV6-5|TRBD1
CASSFRDRDGYTF
TGTGCCAGCAGTTTTAGGGACAGGGATGGCTACACCTTC
>TRBJ1-3|.|TRBV7-2|.
CASSLQGAGNTIYF
TGTGCCAGCAGCTTACAGGGTGCTGGAAACACCATATATTTT
>TRBJ1-2|once|TRBV4-3|.
CASSQDPGQNYGYTF
TGCGCCAGCAGCCAAGATCCTGGACAGAACTATGGCTACACCTTC
>TRBJ1-5|.|TRBV28|TRBD1
CASSAGGRGSNQPQHF
TGTGCCAGCTCGGCAGGGGGCCGGGGGAGCAATCAGCCCCAGCATTTT
>TRBJ1-2|.|TRBV7-9|.
CASSLGDDGGYTF
TGTGCCAGCAGCTTAGGGGACGATGGGGGCTACACCTTC
>TRBJ2-7|.|TRBV6-6|TRBD1
CASSYHRQGDPYF
TGTGCCAGCAGTTACCACCGACAGGGGGACCCATACTTC
>TRBJ1-4|.|TRBV5-4|TRBD1
CASRRQGNEKLFF
TGTGCCAGCAGAAGACAGGGGAATGAAAAACTGTTTTTT
>TRBJ1-4|.|TRBV7-3|.
CASSLGGQGEKLFF
TGTGCCAGCAGCTTAGGGGGCCAGGGGGAAAAACTGTTTTTT
>TRBJ2-7|.|TRBV5-1|.
CASSLDQPASYEQYF
TGCGCCAGCAGCTTGGACCAACCTGCCTCCTACGAGCAGTACTTC
>TRBJ1-2|.|TRBV19|.
CASSPRGYSNYGYTF
TGTGCCAGTAGTCCTAGAGGCTATTCTAACTATGGCTACACCTTC
>TRBJ1-2|.|TRBV15|.
CATSQGYGYTF
TGTGCCACCAGCCAGGGCTATGGCTACACCTTC
>TRBJ2-1|.|TRBV7-2|.
CASSLQGFAQFF
TGTGCCAGCAGCTTACAAGGGTTCGCGCAGTTCTTC
>TRBJ2-4|.|TRBV13|.
CASSFGTGLAKNIQYF
TGTGCCAGCAGCTTCGGAACAGGGCTAGCCAAAAACATTCAGTACTTC
>TRBJ2-3|.|TRBV9|.
CASSVAGYRDTQYF
TGTGCCAGCAGCGTAGCAGGGTATCGAGATACGCAGTATTTT
>TRBJ1-6|.|TRBV4-2|.
CASSQDLGGSSYNSPLHF
TGTGCCAGCAGCCAAGATCTGGGGGGAAGCTCCTATAATTCACCCCTCCACTTT
>TRBJ1-2|.|TRBV2|.
CASSEGGRQLVYGYTF
TGTGCCAGCAGTGAAGGGGGACGGCAACTAGTCTATGGCTACACCTTC